This T cell receptor beta chain comes out of a study of post-analysis software for immune sequencing data. Prepared TCR beta cDNA libraries contained unique molecular identifiers. Out of roughly 1 to 10 million T cells, 450,000 to 600,000 cDNA molecules were generated. TCRdb passed the PCR reads through MiXCR, listing each CDR3 protein once. The table lists hundreds of thousands of distinct CDR3 sequences, about 57% of them singletons. This clonotype was observed a handful of times. Antigen: not known. Study outcomes and limitations: People with multiple sclerosis had a significantly lower normalized Chao1 diversity than controls did. TRBV5-6, TRBV5-1 and TRBV20-1 were among five TRBV segments more frequent in patients than controls.

V trimming: 5 bases; J trimming: 1 base; junction bases outside the gene matches: 10. The CDR3 contains 16 residues. From germline, CDR1 is DFQATT and CDR2 SNEGSKA (reference sequence). V and J are TRBV20-1 and TRBJ2-5, with 10 bases that match TRBD2. The sequence came from a girl between 10 and 17 years old with multiple sclerosis. Specimen: blood. Here the CDR3 reads CSALPELAGIQETQYF. The DNA for the CDR3 is TGCAGTGCTTTACCGGAACTAGCGGGGATCCAAGAGACCCAGTACTTC.